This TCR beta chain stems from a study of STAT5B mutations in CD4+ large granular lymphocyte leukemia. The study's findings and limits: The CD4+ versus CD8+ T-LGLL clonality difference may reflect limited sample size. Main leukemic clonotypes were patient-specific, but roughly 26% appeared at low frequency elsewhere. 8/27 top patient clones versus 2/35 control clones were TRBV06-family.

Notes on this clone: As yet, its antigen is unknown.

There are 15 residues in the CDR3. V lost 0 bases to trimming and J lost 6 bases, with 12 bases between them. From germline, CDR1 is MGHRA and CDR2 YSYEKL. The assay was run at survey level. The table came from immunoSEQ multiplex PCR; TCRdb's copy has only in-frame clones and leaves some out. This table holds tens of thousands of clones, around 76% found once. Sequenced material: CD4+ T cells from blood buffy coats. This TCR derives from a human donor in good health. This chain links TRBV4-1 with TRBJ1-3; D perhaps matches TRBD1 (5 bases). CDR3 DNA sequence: TGCGCCAGCAGCCAAGATCAGGGTCCACTAAACACCATATATTTT. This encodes CASSQDQGPLNTIYF.